The rows below give T cell receptor beta chains drawn from one sample of a study of cytomegalovirus exposure and HLA in healthy donors. The protocol was immunoSEQ multiplex PCR, while the TCRdb copy is restricted to in-frame clones and leaves out a portion. The sample has under 200,000 clones, 65% to 85% seen once. The sequenced sample consisted of PBMCs. The receptors come from a woman between 18 and 30 years old in good health and CMV-seronegative. Each CDR3 is given with its conserved first and last residue. The D gene is left open where the match is weak. Where a row states a size, it is once, few, many or the class of an expanded clone; other rows omit it.

abundance,j_gene,v_gene,d_gene,CDR3aa
.,TRBJ2-1,TRBV15,TRBD1,CATSRERGTVLYNEQFF
.,TRBJ1-5,TRBV21-1,.,CASSKGDFPTGDINQPQHF
.,TRBJ2-7,TRBV7-9,.,CASSSTGVGLAGASVQQYF
few,TRBJ2-7,TRBV28,.,CASSLLGNSYEQYF
few,TRBJ1-4,TRBV28,.,CASSLMTVGRDEKLFF
.,TRBJ1-1,TRBV28,.,CASSLFSRNSPTEAFF
.,TRBJ1-5,TRBV10-2,TRBD1,CASSPAGQAGNQPQHF
.,TRBJ2-2,TRBV5-1,.,CASSLRSPGNTGELFF
.,TRBJ1-4,TRBV27,TRBD1,CASSDSRTGEKLFF
.,TRBJ2-5,TRBV5-1,.,CASSLEGRVSETQYF
.,TRBJ2-5,TRBV28,.,CASSFRGSAVQETQYF